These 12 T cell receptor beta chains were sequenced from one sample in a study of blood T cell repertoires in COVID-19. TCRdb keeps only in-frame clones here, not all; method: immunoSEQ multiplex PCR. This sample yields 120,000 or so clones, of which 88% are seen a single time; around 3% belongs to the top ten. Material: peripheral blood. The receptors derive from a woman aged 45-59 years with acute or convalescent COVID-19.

The DNA for the CDR3 is TGTGCCAGCTCACCACGGCCCGATCGTGACTATGGCTACACCTTC. It is translated as CASSPRPDRDYGYTF. The chain combines TRBV18 with TRBJ1-2; D gene uncertain. The CDR3 has 15 amino acids. In germline, CDR1 is KGHSH, CDR2 LQKENI. Trimming left V 1 base short and J 3 bases short, with 12 bases between. The complete variable domain, with remaining parts taken from reference TRBV18 and TRBJ1-2, reads NAGVMQNPRHLVRRRGQEARLRCSPMKGHSHVYWYRQLPEEGLKFMVYLQKENIIDESGMPKERFSAEFPKEGPSILRIQQVVRGDSAAYFCASSPRPDRDYGYTFGSGTRLTVV.

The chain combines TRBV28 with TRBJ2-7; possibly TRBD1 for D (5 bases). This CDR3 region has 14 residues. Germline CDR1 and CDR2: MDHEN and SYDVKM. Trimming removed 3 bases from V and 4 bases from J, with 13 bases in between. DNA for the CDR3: TGTGCCAGCAGTTTGATCCAGGGTCGGTACGAGCAGTACTTC. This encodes CASSLIQGRYEQYF.

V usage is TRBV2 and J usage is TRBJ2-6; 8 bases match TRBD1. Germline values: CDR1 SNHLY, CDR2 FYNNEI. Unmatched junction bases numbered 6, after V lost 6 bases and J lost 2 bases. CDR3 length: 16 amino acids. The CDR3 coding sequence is TGTGCCAGCAGCGGGACAGGTATCGCTGGGGCCAACGTCCTGACTTTC. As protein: CASSGTGIAGANVLTF.

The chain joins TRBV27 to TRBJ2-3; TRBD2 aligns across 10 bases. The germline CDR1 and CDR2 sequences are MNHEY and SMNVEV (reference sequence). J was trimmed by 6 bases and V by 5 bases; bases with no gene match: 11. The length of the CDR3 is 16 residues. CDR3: CASSGGSGRAGDTQYF. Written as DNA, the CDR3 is TGTGCCAGCAGTGGGGGGAGCGGGAGGGCCGGGGATACGCAGTATTTT.

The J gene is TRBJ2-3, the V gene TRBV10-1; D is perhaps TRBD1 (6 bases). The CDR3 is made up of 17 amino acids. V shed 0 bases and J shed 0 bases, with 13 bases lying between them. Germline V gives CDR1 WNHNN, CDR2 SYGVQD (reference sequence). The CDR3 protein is CASSESRTAESTDTQYF. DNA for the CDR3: TGCGCCAGCAGTGAGTCGAGGACAGCGGAGAGCACAGATACGCAGTATTTT.

CDR3 loop: CASSPRAGLNTEAFF. Written as DNA, the CDR3 is TGTGCCAGCAGCCCCCGAGCGGGACTGAACACTGAAGCTTTCTTT. The genes are TRBV9 and TRBJ1-1; tentative D call: TRBD1 (5 bases). This CDR3 contains 15 residues. Per germline, CDR1 SGDLS and CDR2 YYNGEE. The V and J ends lost 4 bases and 0 bases respectively, with 13 bases between them.

In nucleotides, the CDR3 is TGTGCCAGCAGTGAGACAGGGGCTCAGCCCCAGCATTTT. Translation: CASSETGAQPQHF. The chain carries TRBV28 and TRBJ1-5; 8 nucleotides align to TRBD1. V shed 5 bases and J 6 bases; nucleotides not matched to a gene: 3. CDR1 is MDHEN and CDR2 is SYDVKM in the germline V gene. CDR3 length equals 13 residues.

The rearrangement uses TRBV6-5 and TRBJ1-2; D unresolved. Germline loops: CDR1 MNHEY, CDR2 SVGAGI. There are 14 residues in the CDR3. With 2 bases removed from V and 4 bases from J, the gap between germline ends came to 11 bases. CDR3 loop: CASSYKPRSYGYTF. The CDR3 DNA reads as TGTGCCAGCAGTTACAAGCCGAGGAGCTATGGCTACACCTTC.

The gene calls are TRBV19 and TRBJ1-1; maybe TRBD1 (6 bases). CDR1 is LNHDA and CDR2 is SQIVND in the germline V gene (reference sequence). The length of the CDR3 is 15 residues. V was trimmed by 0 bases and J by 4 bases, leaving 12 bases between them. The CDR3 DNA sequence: TGTGCCAGTAGTATAGAAGGACAGCGGCCCACTGAAGCTTTCTTT. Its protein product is CASSIEGQRPTEAFF.

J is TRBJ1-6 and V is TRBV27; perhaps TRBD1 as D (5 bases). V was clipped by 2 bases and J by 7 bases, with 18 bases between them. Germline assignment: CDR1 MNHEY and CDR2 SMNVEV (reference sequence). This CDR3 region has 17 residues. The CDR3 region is CASSLTIRRVSNSPLHF. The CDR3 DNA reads TGTGCCAGCAGTTTAACCATCCGCAGGGTATCGAATTCACCCCTCCACTTT.

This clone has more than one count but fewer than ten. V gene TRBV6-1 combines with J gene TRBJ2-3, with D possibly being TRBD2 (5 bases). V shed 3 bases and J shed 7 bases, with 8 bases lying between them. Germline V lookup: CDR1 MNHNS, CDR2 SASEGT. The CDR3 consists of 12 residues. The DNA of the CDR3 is TGTGCCAGCAGTGACCCGGGGAATACGCAGTATTTT. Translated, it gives CASSDPGNTQYF.

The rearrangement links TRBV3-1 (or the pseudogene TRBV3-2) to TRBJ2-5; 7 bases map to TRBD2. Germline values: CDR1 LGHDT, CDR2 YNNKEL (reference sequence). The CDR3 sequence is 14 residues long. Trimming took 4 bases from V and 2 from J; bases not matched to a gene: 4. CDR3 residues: CASSRASGQETQYF. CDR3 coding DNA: TGTGCCAGCAGCCGGGCTAGCGGACAAGAGACCCAGTACTTC.